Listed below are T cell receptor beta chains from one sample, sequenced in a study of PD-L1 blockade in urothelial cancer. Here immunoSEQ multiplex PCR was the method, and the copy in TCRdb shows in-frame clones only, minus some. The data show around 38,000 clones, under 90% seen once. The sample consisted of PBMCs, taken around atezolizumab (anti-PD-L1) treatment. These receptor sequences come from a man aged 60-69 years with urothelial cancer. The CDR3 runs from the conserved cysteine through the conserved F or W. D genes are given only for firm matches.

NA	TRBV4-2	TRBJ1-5	TGTGCCAGCACCCTAAGCTATAGCAATCAGCCCCAGCATTTT	CASTLSYSNQPQHF
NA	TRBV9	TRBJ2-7	TGTGCCAGCAGCGTATCGGCTAGCTTAGAATACGAGCAGTACTTC	CASSVSASLEYEQYF
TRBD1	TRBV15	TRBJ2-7	TGTGCCACCGCGACAGGGGGCGGGAAGTACGAGCAGTACTTC	CATATGGGKYEQYF
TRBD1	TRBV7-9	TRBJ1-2	TGTGCCACCTCCCGGGACAGCGTGTTTGGCATAGGCTACACCTTC	CATSRDSVFGIGYTF
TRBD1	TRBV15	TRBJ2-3	TGTGCCACCAGCAGGACAGGGGACACAGATACGCAGTATTTT	CATSRTGDTDTQYF
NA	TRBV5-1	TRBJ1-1	TGCGCCAGCAGCGGGCAAGGGGTTGAAGCTTTCTTT	CASSGQGVEAFF
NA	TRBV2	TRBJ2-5	TGTGCCAGCACAAACCCTCCAGTTGTAGAGACCCAGTACTTC	CASTNPPVVETQYF
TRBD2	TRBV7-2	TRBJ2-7	TGTGCCAGCAGCTTAGAAGCGGGAGTATCCGAGCAGTACTTC	CASSLEAGVSEQYF
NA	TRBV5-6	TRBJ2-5	TGTGCCAGCAGCACCCCCCAGGGAGAGACCCAGTACTTC	CASSTPQGETQYF
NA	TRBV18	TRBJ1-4	TGTGCCAGCTCTCCTAAACAAGGGGCGAGTGAAAAACTGTTTTTT	CASSPKQGASEKLFF
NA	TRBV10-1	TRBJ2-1	TGCGCCAGCAGTGAGACGGGGTTCTCCTACAATGAGCAGTTCTTC	CASSETGFSYNEQFF